Following are 17 T cell receptor beta chains from one sample sequenced in a study of early T cells in non-severe SARS-CoV-2 infection. Each CDR3 protein gets one entry after TCRdb re-called the 5' RACE reads with MiXCR. Of about 43,000 distinct CDR3 sequences in the sample, roughly a tenth are singletons; the top ten hold around a tenth. Sample: whole blood. The receptors were gathered from an adult who was a healthcare worker with PCR-confirmed SARS-CoV-2 infection or an uninfected control (not recorded which).

This clonotype was counted at least ten times. The CDR3: CASSPHGQGTKDNQPQHF. The CDR3 nucleotides are TGTGCCAGCAGTCCTCACGGACAGGGAACCAAGGACAATCAGCCCCAGCATTTT. The chain carries TRBV6-6 and TRBJ1-5; 8 bases map to TRBD1. The J segment lost 3 bases and the V segment lost 5 bases, leaving 15 bases of the junction unmatched. Germline V CDR1 and CDR2: MNHNY, SVGAGI (reference sequence). The CDR3 contains 18 residues.

This sequence joins TRBV27 and TRBJ1-1; D is undetermined. Trimming removed 4 bases from V and 0 bases from J, with 6 bases in between. Germline V gene sequence: CDR1 MNHEY, CDR2 SMNVEV (reference sequence). The CDR3 runs to 13 residues. The CDR3 sequence: CASSSSLNTEAFF. CDR3 in DNA: TGTGCCAGCAGTTCTTCCCTGAACACTGAAGCTTTCTTT.

This chain joins TRBV7-2 and TRBJ1-1; TRBD1 aligns across 10 bases. The CDR3 covers 14 residues. V lost 5 bases to trimming and J lost 4 bases; unmatched junction nucleotides: 4. Looked up from germline, CDR1 is SGHTA and CDR2 is FQGNSA. DNA for the CDR3: TGTGCCAGCAGCGAACGGGACAGGGGCACTGAAGCTTTCTTT. It yields the protein CASSERDRGTEAFF.

The chain combines TRBV12-3 or TRBV12-4 with TRBJ1-6, with TRBD1 matching over 8 bases. The junction had 6 bases not matched to a gene; V was cut back by 7 bases and J by 7 bases. The CDR3 contains 14 residues. The CDR3 sequence: CASNPTGANSPLHF. The CDR3 DNA sequence: TGTGCCAGCAACCCGACAGGGGCGAATTCACCCCTCCACTTT.

The V call is TRBV7-7, the J call TRBJ2-7; D not resolved. Germline lookup yields CDR1 SSHAT and CDR2 FNYEAQ (reference sequence). Trimming stripped 4 bases from V and 0 bases from J, with 7 bases between. This CDR3 is 13 amino acids long. The CDR3 spells CASSSGSSYEQYF. The DNA for the CDR3 is TGTGCCAGCAGCTCCGGTAGCTCCTACGAGCAGTACTTC.

This clonotype was counted a few times. This chain uses TRBV9 with TRBJ2-1; possible D gene TRBD2, 6 bases. The germline CDR1 and CDR2 sequences are SGDLS and YYNGEE. V lost 0 bases and J lost 5, with 15 bases in between. The CDR3 has 16 residues. The CDR3 nucleotides read TGTGCCAGCAGCGTAGCGGGCCGGGGGTATGACAATGAGCAGTTCTTC. This codes for CASSVAGRGYDNEQFF. The whole variable domain, filled in from reference TRBV9 and TRBJ2-1, reads DSGVTQTPKHLITATGQRVTLRCSPRSGDLSVYWYQQSLDQGLQFLIQYYNGEERAKGNILERFSAQQFPDLHSELNLSSLELGDSALYFCASSVAGRGYDNEQFFGPGTRLTVL.

This clonotype was seen many times. The chain joins TRBV12-3 or TRBV12-4 to TRBJ1-1; D is possibly TRBD1 (6 bases). This CDR3 spans 15 amino acids. The ends were cut back, 5 bases at V and 4 bases at J, with 17 bases in the middle. CDR3 loop: CASSPRLWTATEAFF. Written as DNA, the CDR3 is TGTGCCAGCAGTCCCCGGCTTTGGACAGCCACTGAAGCTTTCTTT.

The CDR3 sequence is CASSPTGSEGDTQYF. The CDR3 DNA sequence: TGTGCCAGCAGCCCTACAGGTTCTGAGGGAGATACGCAGTATTTT. The chain joins TRBV7-8 to TRBJ2-3, with D perhaps assigned TRBD1 or TRBD2 (5 bases each). V lost 5 bases and J lost 5, with 17 bases in between. The CDR3 length is 15 residues. CDR1 and CDR2 from the germline V gene are SGHVS and FQNEAQ. Full variable domain (missing parts from reference TRBV7-8 and TRBJ2-3): GAGVSQSPRYKVAKRGQDVALRCDPISGHVSLFWYQQALGQGPEFLTYFQNEAQLDKSGLPSDRFFAERPEGSVSTLKIQRTQQEDSAVYLCASSPTGSEGDTQYFGPGTRLTVL.

The table lists this clonotype with a few counts. V gene TRBV11-3 combines with J gene TRBJ2-5; TRBD1 agrees at 7 bases. The V gene's germline CDR1 is SGHNT and CDR2 YENEEA. V shed 5 bases, J shed 7 bases, and the junction held 7 bases outside the gene matches. The CDR3 has 13 amino acids. The CDR3 nucleotides read TGTGCCAGCAGCCGTGGGACAGAAGGGACCCAGTACTTC. This encodes CASSRGTEGTQYF.

This clonotype was observed a few times. V gene TRBV11-2 combines with J gene TRBJ1-2; D is ambiguous. Per the germline V gene, CDR1 is SGHAT and CDR2 is FQNNGV. The CDR3 totals 15 residues. With 0 bases removed from V and 6 bases from J, the gap between germline ends came to 14 bases. The CDR3 DNA sequence: TGTGCCAGCAGCTTAGATTCCCGGGAGGCGGATGGCTACACCTTC. Protein product: CASSLDSREADGYTF.

This clonotype was seen ten or more times. The CDR3 sequence: CASSASRGKTLGYTF. Written as DNA, the CDR3 is TGTGCCAGCAGTGCCTCCAGGGGAAAGACGCTTGGCTACACCTTC. The gene calls are TRBV6-5 and TRBJ1-2; maybe TRBD1 (6 bases). Deletions cut 5 bases from V and 7 bases from J, with 20 bases between. From germline, CDR1 is MNHEY and CDR2 SVGAGI. This CDR3 has 15 amino acids.

Only one count was recorded for this clonotype. The chain employs TRBV6-6 and TRBJ1-2, with D hard to call. Trimming took 5 bases from V and 10 from J, leaving 14 bases between them. CDR3 length equals 12 residues. The germline V gene encodes CDR1 MNHNY and CDR2 SVGAGI (reference sequence). As DNA, the CDR3 is TGTGCCAGCAGTCCCTCTTGGGTAGCCTACACCTTC. Protein product: CASSPSWVAYTF.

This clonotype was counted between two and nine times. The genes are TRBV6-5 and TRBJ2-5, with 7 bases that match TRBD2. The V gene's germline CDR1 is MNHEY and CDR2 SVGAGI. CDR3 size: 15 residues. V dropped 6 bases and J dropped 5; count of bases not matched to a gene: 12. The CDR3 nucleotides read TGTGCCAGCAGGGCGGGAGTTTCGACGCGGGAGACCCAGTACTTC. Translating it yields CASRAGVSTRETQYF.

This clonotype was observed many times. This chain uses TRBV4-3 with TRBJ2-7; TRBD2 matches at 7 bases. V lost 0 bases and J lost 5; bases outside the gene matches: 7. This CDR3 is 15 amino acids long. CDR1 is LGHNA, CDR2 YSLEER, per germline. The CDR3 is CASSQERTGGDEQYF. As DNA, the CDR3 is TGCGCCAGCAGCCAAGAAAGGACTGGGGGGGACGAGCAGTACTTC.

This clonotype occurred many times. The chain uses TRBV12-3 or TRBV12-4 and TRBJ2-2; D gene ambiguous. The germline V and J ends were trimmed by 6 bases and 6 bases, with 8 bases remaining between them. The CDR3 is 12 residues long. This CDR3 is CASSQIAGELFF. The DNA for the CDR3 is TGTGCCAGCAGCCAAATAGCCGGGGAGCTGTTTTTT.

This clonotype was counted between two and nine times. This chain uses TRBV12-3 or TRBV12-4 with TRBJ1-1, with a tentative D call TRBD1 (6 bases). This CDR3 contains 14 residues. V was pared by 6 bases and J by 1 base, with 12 bases between. The CDR3 spells CASSQGGENTEAFF. In DNA form, the CDR3 reads TGTGCCAGCAGCCAAGGGGGGGAGAACACTGAAGCTTTCTTT.

V gene TRBV5-1 combines with J gene TRBJ2-1, with a weak D call TRBD1 (6 bases). The CDR3 spans 13 residues. Trimming left V 1 base short and J 16 bases short, with 18 bases between. Per germline, CDR1 SGHRS and CDR2 YFSETQ. CDR3 amino acids: CASSLWGQPLIFF. The CDR3 region has the DNA TGCGCCAGCAGCTTGTGGGGACAACCCTTGATTTTCTTC. The whole variable domain, remainder taken from reference TRBV5-1 and TRBJ2-1, is KAGVTQTPRYLIKTRGQQVTLSCSPISGHRSVSWYQQTPGQGLQFLFEYFSETQRNKGNFPGRFSGRQFSNSRSEMNVSTLELGDSALYLCASSLWGQPLIFFGPGTRLTVL.